Shown below are 22 T cell receptor beta chains from a single sample sequenced in a study of early T cells in non-severe SARS-CoV-2 infection. TCRdb analysed the 5' RACE reads with MiXCR anew, one entry per CDR3 protein. The sample consists of some 60,000 distinct CDR3 sequences, approximately 10% of them appearing once. The sequenced sample was whole blood. The receptors here all came from an adult who was a healthcare worker with PCR-confirmed SARS-CoV-2 infection or an uninfected control (not recorded which).

There are a few counts of this clonotype. DNA of the CDR3: TGTGCCAGTAGTACCCGACAGAGGGATGGCTACACCTTC. The encoded protein is CASSTRQRDGYTF. The J gene is TRBJ1-2, the V gene TRBV19; TRBD1 is a possible D gene (5 bases). The CDR3 covers 13 residues. V was trimmed by 4 bases and J by 6 bases, leaving 12 bases between them. Germline assignment: CDR1 LNHDA and CDR2 SQIVND (reference sequence).

This clonotype was picked up a small number of times. The chain is built from TRBV6-5 and TRBJ2-3, with a possible D match to TRBD2 (5 bases). Germline-derived CDR1 and CDR2 are MNHEY and SVGAGI. This CDR3 has 14 amino acids. The V end lost 6 bases, the J end lost 4 bases, and 14 bases lay between the germline ends. The CDR3 is CASSAFTRADTQYF. In DNA, the CDR3 is TGTGCCAGCAGCGCGTTTACGAGGGCAGATACGCAGTATTTT.

This clonotype was counted at least ten times. This rearrangement joins TRBV7-3 to TRBJ2-5; no reliable D call. Germline V gene data show CDR1 as SGHTA and CDR2 as FQGTGA. The CDR3 spans 14 residues. Trimming cost V 5 bases and J 5 bases, with 15 bases left between them. The CDR3, as DNA: TGTGCCAGCAGCCCCCGACACGCCGAGGAGACCCAGTACTTC. Translating it yields CASSPRHAEETQYF.

In the case of this clonotype: A much larger clone lies one base from this, so it may be a read error. The chain recombines TRBV6-1 with TRBJ2-3; possibly TRBD2 for D (5 bases). Trimming removed 2 bases from V and 3 bases from J, with 12 bases in between. CDR3 length equals 15 residues. Germline V gives CDR1 MNHNS, CDR2 SASEGT. CDR3 in amino acids: CASSELSQRTDTQYF. The CDR3 DNA reads as TGTGCCAGCAGTGAATTGTCTCAGCGGACAGATACGCAGTATTTT.

This clonotype has a handful of counts. The chain has TRBV24-1 and TRBJ1-2; D is possibly TRBD1 (6 bases). The CDR3 has 13 residues. V lost 7 bases, J lost 4 bases, and 12 bases lay in between. From germline, CDR1 is KGHDR and CDR2 SFDVKD. CDR3 residues: CATRQGPSYGYTF. CDR3 DNA: TGTGCCACCAGACAGGGCCCCTCCTATGGCTACACCTTC.

In this sample, this clonotype turned up a few times. The chain links TRBV5-4 to TRBJ1-2; a weak D match, TRBD1 (6 bases). Trimming removed 4 bases from V and 4 bases from J, with 20 bases in between. From germline, CDR1 is SGHNT and CDR2 YYREEE (reference sequence). The CDR3 extends over 16 amino acids. The CDR3 DNA follows: TGTGCCAGCAGCGGTATCCGGGGGCGGATGAGCTATGGCTACACCTTC. Residues: CASSGIRGRMSYGYTF.

This clonotype was seen a few times. CDR3 DNA sequence: TGCGCCAGCAGCTTGGCCGGCATCGAGGAGACCCAGTACTTC. Its translation: CASSLAGIEETQYF. J is TRBJ2-5 and V is TRBV5-1; D gene uncertain. V was shortened by 0 bases and J by 5 bases, with 11 bases between the two germline ends. The germline CDR1 and CDR2 sequences are SGHRS and YFSETQ. The CDR3 spans 14 residues.

The CDR3 here is CSVELFDRVVNQPQHF. CDR3 nucleotides: TGCAGCGTTGAATTATTCGACAGGGTGGTTAATCAGCCCCAGCATTTT. The rearrangement joins TRBV29-1 to TRBJ1-5; 7 positions agree with TRBD1. Trimming took 2 bases from V and 4 from J; bases not matched to a gene: 11. The CDR3 runs 16 residues. Germline V CDR1 and CDR2: SQVTM, ANQGSEA.

This clonotype was counted ten times or more. This sequence joins TRBV12-3 or TRBV12-4 and TRBJ1-5, with D uncertain. The germline V and J ends were trimmed by 3 bases and 5 bases, with 8 bases remaining between them. This CDR3 is 13 amino acids long. In nucleotides, the CDR3 is TGTGCCAGCAGTTTCCGGGAAGATCAGCCCCAGCATTTT. Encoded protein: CASSFREDQPQHF.

There are many counts of this clonotype. CDR3 coding DNA: TGTGCCAGCAGTGGAAGTAGCGGGGGGTTCCAAGAGACCCAGTACTTC. It yields the protein CASSGSSGGFQETQYF. The chain couples TRBV2 to TRBJ2-5; 10 bases fit TRBD2. This CDR3 is 16 amino acids long. Unmatched junction bases numbered 6, after V lost 4 bases and J lost 1 base. The germline CDR1 and CDR2 sequences are SNHLY and FYNNEI.

The V call is TRBV12-3 or TRBV12-4, the J call TRBJ1-4; D might be TRBD1 (5 bases). This CDR3 contains 13 residues. V lost 7 bases and J lost 7, with 13 bases in between. The CDR3 protein is CASTRGPSEKLFF. The DNA of the CDR3 is TGTGCCAGCACGAGGGGTCCGAGTGAAAAACTGTTTTTT.

This clonotype turned up a few times. The genes are TRBV6-6 and TRBJ1-4; no firm D call. Germline loops: CDR1 MNHNY, CDR2 SVGAGI (reference sequence). Between the trimmed V and J ends, which lost 5 bases and 0 bases, there was a span of 10 bases. The CDR3 contains 15 residues. The CDR3 DNA sequence: TGTGCCAGCAGTCCCCTTGAGGCAACTAATGAAAAACTGTTTTTT. It encodes CASSPLEATNEKLFF.

This clonotype was counted a few times. This sequence joins TRBV3-1 and TRBJ2-5, with TRBD1 as a possible D gene (8 bases). Trimming stripped 6 bases from V and 5 bases from J, with 16 bases between. Per germline, CDR1 LGHDT and CDR2 YNNKEL (reference sequence). The CDR3 runs to 14 residues. CDR3 loop: CASRRTGGGETQYF. CDR3 nucleotide sequence: TGTGCCAGCAGGAGAACAGGGGGAGGGGAGACCCAGTACTTC.

The chain joins TRBV12-3 or TRBV12-4 to TRBJ2-4; the match to TRBD1 covers 11 bases. J was trimmed by 3 bases and V by 2 bases; bases with no gene match: 6. This CDR3 comprises 17 residues. CDR3 nucleotides: TGTGCCAGCAGTTTAACCGGGACAGGGGGAGGCAAAAACATTCAGTACTTC. Translation: CASSLTGTGGGKNIQYF.

This clonotype was found many times. This chain joins TRBV7-8 and TRBJ2-3, with D perhaps matching TRBD2 (6 bases). The CDR3 runs 14 residues. Trimming left V 5 bases short and J 2 bases short, with 11 bases between. Germline V gene lookup returns CDR1 SGHVS and CDR2 FQNEAQ. The CDR3 protein is CASSARTITDTQYF. CDR3 DNA: TGTGCCAGCAGCGCGCGGACTATCACAGATACGCAGTATTTT.

The CDR3 reads CASKETGALNTEAFF. CDR3 nucleotide sequence: TGTGCCAGCAAAGAAACAGGGGCCTTGAACACTGAAGCTTTCTTT. This chain links TRBV12-3 or TRBV12-4 with TRBJ1-1; 7 bases match TRBD1. Unmatched junction bases numbered 8, after V lost 7 bases and J lost 0 bases. The CDR3 loop spans 15 amino acids.

This clonotype was seen many times. The chain links TRBV25-1 to TRBJ1-2; D is possibly TRBD1 (5 bases). V was clipped by 7 bases and J by 0 bases, with 15 bases between them. Germline V gene lookup returns CDR1 MGHDK and CDR2 SYGVNS. There are 15 residues in the CDR3. DNA for the CDR3: TGTGCCAGCACAACGGGGCAGCCGCCTAACTATGGCTACACCTTC. Amino acid sequence: CASTTGQPPNYGYTF.

There are many counts of this clonotype. This rearrangement joins TRBV29-1 to TRBJ1-2; maybe TRBD1 (6 bases). This CDR3 region has 14 residues. The germline V gene encodes CDR1 SQVTM and CDR2 ANQGSEA. V was pared by 4 bases and J by 8 bases, with 20 bases between. CDR3 amino acids: CSVVGKQGGVGYTF. CDR3 DNA sequence: TGCAGCGTTGTTGGAAAACAGGGTGGCGTGGGCTACACCTTC. Full variable domain (rest looked up from reference TRBV29-1 and TRBJ1-2): SAVISQKPSRDICQRGTSLTIQCQVDSQVTMMFWYRQQPGQSLTLIATANQGSEATYESGFVIDKFPISRPNLTFSTLTVSNMSPEDSSIYLCSVVGKQGGVGYTFGSGTRLTVV.

Ten or more counts support this clonotype. This chain uses TRBV30 with TRBJ2-2; the D is unclear. V lost 0 bases, J lost 0 bases, and 11 bases lay in between. Looked up from germline, CDR1 is GTSNPN and CDR2 is SVGIG (reference sequence). The CDR3 has 16 residues. CDR3 region: CAWSVSRNANTGELFF. CDR3 DNA: TGTGCCTGGAGTGTATCCAGGAATGCGAACACCGGGGAGCTGTTTTTT.

This clonotype was observed many times. This sequence joins TRBV9 and TRBJ2-7; D remains ambiguous. Germline-derived CDR1 and CDR2 are SGDLS and YYNGEE. Trimming removed 10 bases from V and 0 bases from J, with 8 bases in between. The CDR3 contains 11 residues. CDR3 in DNA: TGTGCCCCTCCCGCCTCCTACGAGCAGTACGTC. Protein product: CAPPASYEQYV.

In this sample, this clonotype turned up a few times. The V gene is TRBV5-4, the J gene TRBJ2-7; 8 nucleotides match TRBD1. CDR1 is SGHNT, CDR2 YYREEE, per germline (reference sequence). The CDR3 is made up of 13 amino acids. Trimming cost V 4 bases and J 6 bases; bases outside gene matches: 6. The CDR3: CASSQDRVAEQYV. CDR3 in DNA: TGTGCCAGCAGCCAGGACAGGGTCGCCGAGCAGTACGTC.

This clonotype was seen many times. The chain links TRBV9 to TRBJ1-1, with 7 nucleotides matching TRBD1. Unmatched junction bases numbered 6, after V lost 4 bases and J lost 0 bases. CDR1 SGDLS and CDR2 YYNGEE come from the germline V gene. This CDR3 has 15 amino acids. The DNA for the CDR3 is TGTGCCAGCAGCCCAGGGGACAGTCTGAACACTGAAGCTTTCTTT. Translating it yields CASSPGDSLNTEAFF.